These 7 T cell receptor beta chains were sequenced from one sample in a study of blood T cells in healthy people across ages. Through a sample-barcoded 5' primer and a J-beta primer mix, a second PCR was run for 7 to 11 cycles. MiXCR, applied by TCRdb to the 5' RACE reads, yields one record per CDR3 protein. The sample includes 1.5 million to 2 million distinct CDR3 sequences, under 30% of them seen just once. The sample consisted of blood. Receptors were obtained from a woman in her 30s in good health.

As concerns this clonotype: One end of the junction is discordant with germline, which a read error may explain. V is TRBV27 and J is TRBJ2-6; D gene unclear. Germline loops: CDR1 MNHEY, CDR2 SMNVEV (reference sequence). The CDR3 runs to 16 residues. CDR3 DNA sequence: TGTGCCGGCAGTTTATCGCCGGGCCCTGGGGCCAACGTCCTGACTTTC. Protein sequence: CAGSLSPGPGANVLTF.

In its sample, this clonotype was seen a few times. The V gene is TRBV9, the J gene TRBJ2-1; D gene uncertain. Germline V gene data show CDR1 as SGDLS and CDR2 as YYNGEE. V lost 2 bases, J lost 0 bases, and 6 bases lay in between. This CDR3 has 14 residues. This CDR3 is CASSVESSYNEQFF. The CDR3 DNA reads TGTGCCAGCAGCGTGGAGAGCTCCTACAATGAGCAGTTCTTC.

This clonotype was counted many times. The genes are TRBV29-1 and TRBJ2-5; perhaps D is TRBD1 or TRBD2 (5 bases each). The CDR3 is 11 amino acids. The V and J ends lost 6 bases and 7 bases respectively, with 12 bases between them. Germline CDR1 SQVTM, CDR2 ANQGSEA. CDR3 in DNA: TGCAGCGTGGGAGCGAGGGGGACCCAGTACTTC. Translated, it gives CSVGARGTQYF.

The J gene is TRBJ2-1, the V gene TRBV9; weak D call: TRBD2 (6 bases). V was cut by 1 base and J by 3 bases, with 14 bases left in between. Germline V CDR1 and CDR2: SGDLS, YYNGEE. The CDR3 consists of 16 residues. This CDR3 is CASSVQGDGSYNEQFF. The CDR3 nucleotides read TGTGCCAGCAGCGTACAGGGTGACGGGAGCTACAATGAGCAGTTCTTC.

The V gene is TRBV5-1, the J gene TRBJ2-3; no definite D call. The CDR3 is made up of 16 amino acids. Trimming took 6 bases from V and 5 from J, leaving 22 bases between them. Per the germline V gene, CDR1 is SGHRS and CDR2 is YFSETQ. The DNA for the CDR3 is TGCGCCAGCACCCAACGTACCGGGTCTTCAGGAGATACGCAGTATTTT. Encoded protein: CASTQRTGSSGDTQYF.

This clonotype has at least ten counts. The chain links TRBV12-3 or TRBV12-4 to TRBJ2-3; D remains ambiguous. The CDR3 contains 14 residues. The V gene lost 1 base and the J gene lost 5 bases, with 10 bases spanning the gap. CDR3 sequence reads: CASSLGGFQDTQYF. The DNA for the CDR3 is TGTGCCAGCAGTTTAGGGGGTTTCCAAGATACGCAGTATTTT.

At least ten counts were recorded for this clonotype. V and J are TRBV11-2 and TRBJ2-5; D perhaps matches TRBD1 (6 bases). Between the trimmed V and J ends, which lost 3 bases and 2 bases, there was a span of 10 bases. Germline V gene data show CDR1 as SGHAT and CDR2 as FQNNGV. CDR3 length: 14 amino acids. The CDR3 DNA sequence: TGTGCCAGCAGCTTTGGACAGCTACAAGAGACCCAGTACTTC. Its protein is CASSFGQLQETQYF.